This TCR beta chain was obtained from a study of human T cells and chemical hapten exposure. TCRdb re-called the RACE reads through MiXCR, storing one row per CDR3 protein. The sample carries 300,000 to 450,000 distinct CDR3 sequences, roughly 4.8% recorded once. CDR3 length equals 14 residues. The V gene's germline CDR1 is KGHDR and CDR2 SFDVKD. Stated time point: patch test 1, 2 weeks after DPC sensitization. As to treatment: therapeutic diphenylcyclopropenone sensitization with weekly scalp DPC. The table lists this clonotype with many counts. At one of its ends the junction is not consistent with the germline gene, which may arise from a read error.

This sequence was found in a woman in her fifties or sixties with alopecia areata. Some clones in this sample may be carry-over from other donors' samples. V usage is TRBV24-1 and J usage is TRBJ1-1; D perhaps matches TRBD1 (5 bases). The source was whole blood, collected in connection with sensitization to the hapten diphenylcyclopropenone (DPC). The CDR3 spells CATSDPWKGTGAFF. CDR3 coding DNA: TGTGCCACCAGTGACCCCTGGAAGGGGACTGGAGCTTTCTTT.